This TCR beta chain was recorded in a study of blood T cell repertoires in COVID-19. Study details: COVID-19 samples collected from the United States, Italy and Spain covered acute and convalescent phases. Nucleic acid was either cDNA or gDNA, and it came from T cells, B-cell-depleted T cells, or PBMCs.

The V gene's germline CDR1 is SGHTA and CDR2 FQGTGA. This CDR3 has 14 amino acids. The V end lost 0 bases, the J end lost 8 bases, and 11 bases lay between the germline ends. Original handling: From reference gene primer amplification, estimates of nucleated cell counts were derived. Method: immunoSEQ multiplex PCR; TCRdb's copy keeps in-frame clones and lacks some. The DNA gave D and trimming, while V, J and clone size come from that table. The sample shows about 250,000 clones, roughly 88% of them seen only once. The rearrangement joins TRBV7-3 to TRBJ2-1; possible D gene TRBD2, 5 bases. Sequenced: peripheral blood. The TCR originated in a man older than 75 with acute or convalescent COVID-19. The CDR3 nucleotides are TGTGCCAGCAGCTTAACGCACGCTAGCCATGAGCAGTTCTTC. Translation gives CASSLTHASHEQFF.